Given below is one T cell receptor beta chain in context. This sample is part of a study of blood T cell repertoires in COVID-19. Study background: The United States, Italy and Spain were the sources of the acute and convalescent COVID-19 samples. Sources were T cells, B-cell-depleted T cells, or PBMCs; the material itself was cDNA or gDNA.

In the source study's methods: It was from reference gene primer amplification that nucleated cell counts were estimated. Clones were read by immunoSEQ multiplex PCR, and TCRdb kept only the in-frame ones, dropping some. Clone size and V and J calls were adopted from that table, with D and trimming inferred from the DNA. In the table there are 210,000 or so clones, around 83% of which are singletons. The receptor was derived from a man in his fifties or sixties with active or convalescent COVID-19. The sample comprised peripheral blood.

Here the CDR3 DNA reads TGTGCCAGCAGCTTAATTATTAATGAGCAGTTCTTC. It specifies CASSLIINEQFF. The chain employs TRBV7-2 and TRBJ2-1, with unresolved D. This CDR3 is built from 12 residues. Germline V CDR1 and CDR2: SGHTA, FQGNSA. Trimming took off 2 bases at V and 7 bases at J, with 6 bases between the two ends.